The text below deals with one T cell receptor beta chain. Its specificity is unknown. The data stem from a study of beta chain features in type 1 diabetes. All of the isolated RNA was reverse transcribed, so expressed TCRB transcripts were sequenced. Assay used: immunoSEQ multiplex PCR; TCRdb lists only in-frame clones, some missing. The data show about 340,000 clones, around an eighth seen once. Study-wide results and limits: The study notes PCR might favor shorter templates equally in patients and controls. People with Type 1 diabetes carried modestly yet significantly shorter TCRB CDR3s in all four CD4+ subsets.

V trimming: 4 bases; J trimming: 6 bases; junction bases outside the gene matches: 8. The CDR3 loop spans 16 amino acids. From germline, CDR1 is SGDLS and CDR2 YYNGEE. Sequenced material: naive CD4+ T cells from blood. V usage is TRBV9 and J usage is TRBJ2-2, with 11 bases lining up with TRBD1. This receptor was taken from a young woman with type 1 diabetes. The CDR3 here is CASSLMGQGGPGELFF. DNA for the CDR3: TGTGCCAGCAGCCTAATGGGACAGGGGGGTCCCGGGGAGCTGTTTTTT. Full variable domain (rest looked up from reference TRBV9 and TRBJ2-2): DSGVTQTPKHLITATGQRVTLRCSPRSGDLSVYWYQQSLDQGLQFLIQYYNGEERAKGNILERFSAQQFPDLHSELNLSSLELGDSALYFCASSLMGQGGPGELFFGEGSRLTVL.